This is a list of T cell receptor beta chains from one sample in a study of cytomegalovirus exposure and HLA in healthy donors. Method: immunoSEQ multiplex PCR; TCRdb's copy keeps in-frame clones and lacks some. The data contain some 130,000 clones, roughly 85% of them singletons. The specimen was PBMCs. These receptors were obtained from a man in his forties or fifties in good health and CMV-seropositive. Both conserved end residues are part of each CDR3. The order of the fields is D gene, V gene, J gene, clone size, CDR3 protein, CDR3 DNA. A D gene is named only where the DNA matches it firmly. Size values are once, few and many counts, or a class for expanded clones, and some rows have none.

d_call: .; v_call: TRBV5-4; j_call: TRBJ2-3; clone_size: few; cdr3_aa: CASSTGWRSTDTQYF; cdr3_nt: TGTGCCAGCAGCACCGGCTGGCGGAGCACAGATACGCAGTATTTT
d_call: .; v_call: TRBV27; j_call: TRBJ2-7; clone_size: .; cdr3_aa: CASSVAGAYEQYF; cdr3_nt: TGTGCCAGCAGTGTGGCAGGGGCCTACGAGCAGTACTTC
d_call: .; v_call: TRBV2; j_call: TRBJ2-1; clone_size: .; cdr3_aa: CACQRESAYNEQFF; cdr3_nt: TGTGCCTGCCAACGGGAGAGCGCCTACAATGAGCAGTTCTTC
d_call: TRBD1; v_call: TRBV4-2; j_call: TRBJ1-1; clone_size: once; cdr3_aa: CASSHPGTGYTEAFF; cdr3_nt: TGTGCCAGCAGCCACCCAGGGACAGGGTACACTGAAGCTTTCTTT
d_call: .; v_call: TRBV11-2; j_call: TRBJ1-3; clone_size: .; cdr3_aa: CAVPWANTIYF; cdr3_nt: TGTGCCGTACCCTGGGCAAACACCATATATTTT
d_call: TRBD1; v_call: TRBV11-3; j_call: TRBJ1-1; clone_size: .; cdr3_aa: CASSYSGTGGMNTEAFF; cdr3_nt: TGTGCCAGCAGCTATTCGGGGACAGGAGGCATGAACACTGAAGCTTTCTTT
d_call: TRBD1; v_call: TRBV30; j_call: TRBJ1-6; clone_size: .; cdr3_aa: CAWSALTGQGGGSPLHF; cdr3_nt: TGTGCCTGGAGTGCCCTGACAGGGCAAGGGGGCGGTTCACCCCTCCACTTT
d_call: .; v_call: TRBV18; j_call: TRBJ2-3; clone_size: .; cdr3_aa: CASSTDGSGTDTQYF; cdr3_nt: TGTGCCAGCTCAACCGACGGGAGCGGCACAGATACGCAGTATTTT
d_call: .; v_call: TRBV5-8; j_call: TRBJ2-7; clone_size: .; cdr3_aa: CASSLQGSYEQYF; cdr3_nt: TGTGCCAGCAGCTTGCAGGGTTCCTACGAGCAGTACTTC
d_call: .; v_call: TRBV18; j_call: TRBJ1-1; clone_size: .; cdr3_aa: CASSPLAGTEAFF; cdr3_nt: TGTGCCAGCTCACCATTAGCGGGGACTGAAGCTTTCTTT
d_call: .; v_call: TRBV4-2; j_call: TRBJ1-2; clone_size: .; cdr3_aa: CASSQERQVSNYGYTF; cdr3_nt: TGTGCCAGCAGCCAAGAGCGTCAGGTCAGCAACTATGGCTACACCTTC
d_call: TRBD1; v_call: TRBV29-1; j_call: TRBJ1-1; clone_size: .; cdr3_aa: CSVDLTGVGFGEAFF; cdr3_nt: TGCAGCGTGGACCTAACAGGGGTTGGGTTCGGTGAAGCTTTCTTT
d_call: .; v_call: TRBV2; j_call: TRBJ2-1; clone_size: once; cdr3_aa: CASRLYGTRAVDQFF; cdr3_nt: TGTGCCAGCAGACTCTATGGGACACGGGCGGTGGACCAGTTCTTC
d_call: TRBD2; v_call: TRBV11-2; j_call: TRBJ2-3; clone_size: .; cdr3_aa: CASSPRTSGTDTQYF; cdr3_nt: TGTGCCAGCAGCCCCCGGACTAGCGGGACAGATACGCAGTATTTT
d_call: TRBD1; v_call: TRBV7-8; j_call: TRBJ1-1; clone_size: .; cdr3_aa: CASTQTGGANTEAFF; cdr3_nt: TGTGCCAGCACGCAGACAGGGGGCGCGAACACTGAAGCTTTCTTT
d_call: .; v_call: TRBV19; j_call: TRBJ2-7; clone_size: .; cdr3_aa: CASSMGAYSYEQYF; cdr3_nt: TGTGCCAGTAGTATGGGGGCCTATTCCTACGAGCAGTACTTC
d_call: .; v_call: TRBV4-1; j_call: TRBJ2-5; clone_size: .; cdr3_aa: CASSQDIRRGETQYF; cdr3_nt: TGCGCCAGCAGCCAAGATATTCGGCGGGGAGAGACCCAGTACTTC
d_call: .; v_call: TRBV2; j_call: TRBJ1-5; clone_size: once; cdr3_aa: CASSNPGPRGSNQPQHF; cdr3_nt: TGTGCCAGCAGTAATCCGGGACCAAGGGGGAGCAATCAGCCCCAGCATTTT
d_call: .; v_call: TRBV7-9; j_call: TRBJ2-2; clone_size: once; cdr3_aa: CSSSSGTPNTGELFF; cdr3_nt: TGTTCCAGCAGCTCCGGGACACCGAACACCGGGGAGCTGTTTTTT
d_call: TRBD2; v_call: TRBV19; j_call: TRBJ2-1; clone_size: once; cdr3_aa: CASSTAGGPDEQFF; cdr3_nt: TGTGCCAGTAGTACCGCGGGAGGCCCAGATGAGCAGTTCTTC
d_call: .; v_call: TRBV6-1; j_call: TRBJ2-7; clone_size: .; cdr3_aa: CASTAGSYEQYF; cdr3_nt: TGTGCCAGCACGGCAGGGTCCTACGAGCAGTACTTC
d_call: TRBD1; v_call: TRBV19; j_call: TRBJ1-2; clone_size: .; cdr3_aa: CASSNLGQGTSYGYTF; cdr3_nt: TGTGCCAGTAGTAATCTGGGACAGGGAACCTCCTATGGCTACACCTTC
d_call: TRBD1; v_call: TRBV4-1; j_call: TRBJ2-7; clone_size: .; cdr3_aa: CASSQEDRGLSYEQYF; cdr3_nt: TGCGCCAGCAGCCAAGAGGACAGGGGGCTCTCCTACGAGCAGTACTTC
d_call: TRBD2; v_call: TRBV27; j_call: TRBJ2-3; clone_size: .; cdr3_aa: CASSPSLAGVADTQYF; cdr3_nt: TGTGCCAGCAGTCCCTCCCTAGCGGGAGTCGCGGATACGCAGTATTTT
d_call: .; v_call: TRBV19; j_call: TRBJ1-5; clone_size: once; cdr3_aa: CAIGGTRNQPQHF; cdr3_nt: TGTGCCATTGGGGGCACGCGCAATCAGCCCCAGCATTTT
d_call: TRBD2; v_call: TRBV25-1; j_call: TRBJ2-3; clone_size: .; cdr3_aa: CASSANLAGVTDTQYF; cdr3_nt: TGTGCCAGCAGCGCGAATCTAGCGGGAGTGACAGATACGCAGTATTTT
d_call: .; v_call: TRBV15; j_call: TRBJ2-7; clone_size: .; cdr3_aa: CATSRDSTYEQYF; cdr3_nt: TGTGCCACCAGCAGGGACTCGACCTACGAGCAGTACTTC
d_call: TRBD2; v_call: TRBV5-1; j_call: TRBJ2-3; clone_size: .; cdr3_aa: CASSLGGLAGAADTQYF; cdr3_nt: TGCGCCAGCAGCTTGGGGGGACTAGCGGGAGCGGCAGATACGCAGTATTTT
d_call: .; v_call: TRBV11-2; j_call: TRBJ1-1; clone_size: few; cdr3_aa: CASSYGAQGTEAFF; cdr3_nt: TGTGCCAGCAGCTACGGGGCGCAGGGGACTGAAGCTTTCTTT
d_call: .; v_call: TRBV11-2; j_call: TRBJ2-1; clone_size: .; cdr3_aa: CASSLQGRTRVNEQFF; cdr3_nt: TGTGCCAGCAGCTTACAGGGCCGAACAAGGGTTAATGAGCAGTTCTTC
d_call: .; v_call: TRBV6-4; j_call: TRBJ2-6; clone_size: few; cdr3_aa: CASSDLQGANVLTF; cdr3_nt: TGTGCCAGCAGTGATTTACAGGGGGCCAACGTCCTGACTTTC
d_call: TRBD2; v_call: TRBV13; j_call: TRBJ2-5; clone_size: once; cdr3_aa: CASMLTSGNQETQYF; cdr3_nt: TGTGCCAGCATGTTGACTAGCGGGAACCAAGAGACCCAGTACTTC
d_call: TRBD2; v_call: TRBV10-3; j_call: TRBJ2-3; clone_size: .; cdr3_aa: CATKAGVKVTDTQYF; cdr3_nt: TGTGCCACAAAAGCGGGAGTTAAGGTCACAGATACGCAGTATTTT
d_call: TRBD1; v_call: TRBV27; j_call: TRBJ1-5; clone_size: .; cdr3_aa: CASRGQGLYSNQPQHF; cdr3_nt: TGTGCCAGCAGGGGACAGGGGCTCTATAGCAATCAGCCCCAGCATTTT
d_call: TRBD1; v_call: TRBV28; j_call: TRBJ1-1; clone_size: once; cdr3_aa: CASTAGQGDEAFF; cdr3_nt: TGTGCCAGCACCGCCGGACAGGGGGATGAAGCTTTCTTT
d_call: TRBD2; v_call: TRBV4-1; j_call: TRBJ2-1; clone_size: .; cdr3_aa: CASSRTLADSYNEQFF; cdr3_nt: TGCGCCAGCAGCCGGACCCTAGCGGACTCCTACAATGAGCAGTTCTTC
d_call: .; v_call: TRBV11-3; j_call: TRBJ2-7; clone_size: once; cdr3_aa: CASSPSRLSYEQYF; cdr3_nt: TGTGCCAGCAGCCCATCGAGGCTCTCCTACGAGCAGTACTTC